This T cell receptor beta chain was identified in a study of CD8 T cells in ankylosing spondylitis. The CDR3 totals 13 residues. Germline V gene lookup returns CDR1 MDHEN and CDR2 SYDVKM. The ends were cut back, 3 bases at V and 6 bases at J, with 11 bases in the middle. There are many counts of this clonotype. TCRdb itself ran the 5' RACE reads through MiXCR, one entry per CDR3 protein. Seen here are under 300,000 distinct CDR3 sequences, about 10% observed once, and the top ten hold about 6.8%. This receptor was obtained from a male donor with ankylosing spondylitis or in good health (not recorded which). The chain couples TRBV28 to TRBJ1-1, with a tentative D call TRBD1 (5 bases). Sequenced: blood, either unsorted or a sorted T cell fraction (not recorded which). CDR3 region: CASSLIQVSEAFF. CDR3 coding DNA: TGTGCCAGCAGTTTGATACAGGTCTCTGAAGCTTTCTTT.